The rows below give T cell receptor beta chains drawn from one sample of a study of T cells in Graves' hyperthyroidism and ophthalmopathy. In TCRdb, the multiplex PCR reads were re-called with MiXCR into one record per CDR3 protein. The data contain around 250,000 distinct CDR3 sequences, roughly 14% of them seen just once; the ten biggest clones take up roughly 15%. Source material: blood. These receptors were collected from a woman aged 40 to 49 with Graves' hyperthyroidism that later progressed to Graves' ophthalmopathy. Each CDR3 is given with its conserved first and last residue. The order of the fields is V gene, D gene, clone size, J gene, CDR3 protein, CDR3 DNA. The D gene is left open where the match is weak. Some rows mark clone size as missing; the rest say once, few, many or name a class of expanded clone.

TRBV12-3/TRBV12-4	TRBD2	many	TRBJ2-1	CASSAPASGYNEQFF	TGTGCCAGCAGTGCCCCGGCTAGCGGGTACAATGAGCAGTTCTTC
TRBV20-1	.	many	TRBJ2-7	CSARLLPSEQYF	TGCAGTGCTAGACTGCTACCCAGCGAGCAGTACTTC
TRBV12-3/TRBV12-4	.	many	TRBJ2-3	CASSFTSGTDTQYF	TGTGCCAGCAGTTTCACTAGTGGCACAGATACGCAGTATTTT
TRBV6-1	.	many	TRBJ2-7	CASREGGYEQYF	TGTGCCAGCAGGGAGGGAGGCTACGAGCAGTACTTC
TRBV5-1	.	few	TRBJ2-1	CASKGNSDGEQFF	TGCGCCAGCAAGGGAAACAGTGACGGTGAGCAGTTCTTC
TRBV12-3/TRBV12-4	TRBD2	many	TRBJ2-7	CASSRGLAGEQYF	TGTGCCAGCAGTCGTGGACTAGCGGGGGAGCAGTACTTC
TRBV20-1	.	.	TRBJ1-2	CSARAWPRGVGYGYTF	TGCAGTGCTAGAGCATGGCCCCGCGGGGTTGGCTATGGCTACACCTTC
TRBV20-1	.	many	TRBJ2-1	CSARDMGSNEQFF	TGCAGTGCTAGAGATATGGGTTCCAATGAGCAGTTCTTC
TRBV5-6	TRBD2	many	TRBJ2-1	CASSSTGTSDEQFF	TGTGCCAGCAGCTCCACCGGGACTAGCGATGAGCAGTTCTTC
TRBV7-9	TRBD1	many	TRBJ2-7	CASSLAPGTANYEQYF	TGTGCCAGCAGCTTAGCCCCCGGGACAGCCAACTACGAGCAGTACTTC
TRBV11-2	TRBD1	many	TRBJ2-1	CASSPGTVSYSYNEQFF	TGTGCCAGCAGCCCCGGGACAGTATCTTACTCCTACAATGAGCAGTTCTTC
TRBV7-9	TRBD2	many	TRBJ2-2	CASSPGTSGQGGTGELFF	TGTGCCAGCAGCCCCGGGACTAGCGGACAGGGTGGCACCGGGGAGCTGTTTTTT
TRBV28	TRBD1	many	TRBJ1-1	CASSYPGQRNTEAFF	TGTGCCAGCAGTTATCCGGGACAGCGGAACACTGAAGCTTTCTTT
TRBV18	TRBD1	.	TRBJ2-5	CASSPLNTGASPGTQYF	TGTGCCAGCTCCCCCTTGAACACAGGGGCCAGTCCGGGGACCCAGTACTTC
TRBV9	.	few	TRBJ1-2	CASSVEPGTANYGYTF	TGTGCCAGCAGCGTAGAGCCGGGGACGGCTAACTATGGCTACACCTTC